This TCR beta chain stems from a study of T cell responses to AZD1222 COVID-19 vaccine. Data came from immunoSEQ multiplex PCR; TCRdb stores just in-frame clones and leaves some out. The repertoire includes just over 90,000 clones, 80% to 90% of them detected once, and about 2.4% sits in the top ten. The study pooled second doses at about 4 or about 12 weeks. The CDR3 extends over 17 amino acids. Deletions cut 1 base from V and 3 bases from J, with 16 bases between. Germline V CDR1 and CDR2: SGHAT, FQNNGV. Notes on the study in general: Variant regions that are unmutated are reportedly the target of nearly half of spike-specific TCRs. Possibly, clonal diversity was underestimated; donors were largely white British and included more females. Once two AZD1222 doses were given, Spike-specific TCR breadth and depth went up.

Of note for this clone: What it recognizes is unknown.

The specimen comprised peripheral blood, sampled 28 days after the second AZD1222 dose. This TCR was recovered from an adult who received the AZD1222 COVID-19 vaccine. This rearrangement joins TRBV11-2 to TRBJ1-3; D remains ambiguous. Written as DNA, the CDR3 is TGTGCCAGCAGCTTAGGAACTTGGCCCGACCTTGGAAACACCATATATTTT. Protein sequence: CASSLGTWPDLGNTIYF.